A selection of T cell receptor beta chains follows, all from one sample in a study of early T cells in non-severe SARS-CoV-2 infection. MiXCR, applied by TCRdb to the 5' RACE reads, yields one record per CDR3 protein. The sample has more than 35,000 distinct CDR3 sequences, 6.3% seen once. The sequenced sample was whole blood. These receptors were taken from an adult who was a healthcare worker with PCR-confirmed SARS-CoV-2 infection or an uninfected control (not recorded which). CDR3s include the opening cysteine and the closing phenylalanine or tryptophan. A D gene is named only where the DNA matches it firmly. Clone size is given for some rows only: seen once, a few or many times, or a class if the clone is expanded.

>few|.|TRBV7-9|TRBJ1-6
TGTGCCAGCAGCTTAGATATAGACCAGAATTCACCCCTCCACTTT
CASSLDIDQNSPLHF
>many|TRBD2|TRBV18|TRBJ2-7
TGTGCCAGCTCACCCCAGCGGGGGGTATACGAGCAGTACTTC
CASSPQRGVYEQYF
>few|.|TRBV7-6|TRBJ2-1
TGTGCCAGCAGCGTGTATAGGACGTCCTTAGCGGAAGCGGATGAGCAGTTCTTC
CASSVYRTSLAEADEQFF
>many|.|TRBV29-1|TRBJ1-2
TGCAGCGTTGTCAGGGACTATGGCTACACCTTC
CSVVRDYGYTF
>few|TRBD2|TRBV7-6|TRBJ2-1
TGTGCCAGCAGCTCACCTACTAGCGGGAGACGGAATGAGCAGTTCTTC
CASSSPTSGRRNEQFF
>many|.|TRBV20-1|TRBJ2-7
TGCAGTGCAACCGGGTCAGGGGCTTACGAGCAGTACTTC
CSATGSGAYEQYF
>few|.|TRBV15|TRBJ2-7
TGTGCCACCAGTTCGGACCGAGACTACGAGCAGTACTTC
CATSSDRDYEQYF
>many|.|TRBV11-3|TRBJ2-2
TGTGCCAGCAGCCAGGGACATATCACCGGGGAGCTGTTTTTT
CASSQGHITGELFF
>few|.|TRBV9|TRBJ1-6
TGTGCCAGCAGCGCACAGGGATCACCCCTCCACTTT
CASSAQGSPLHF
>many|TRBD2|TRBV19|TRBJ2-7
TGTGCCAGTAGATGGTCGATGAATGGGGGGGCCTACGAGCAGTACTTC
CASRWSMNGGAYEQYF
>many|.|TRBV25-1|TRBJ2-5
TGTGCCAGCAGTAGGGGGACCCTGGGCAGGGAGACCCAGTACTTC
CASSRGTLGRETQYF
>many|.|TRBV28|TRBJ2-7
TGTGCCAGCAGTTTTGAGCGGCAGCACTACGAGCAGTACTTC
CASSFERQHYEQYF
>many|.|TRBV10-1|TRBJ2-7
TGCGCCAGCAGTGAGTCGATCGCCACCTCCTACGAGCAGTACTTC
CASSESIATSYEQYF
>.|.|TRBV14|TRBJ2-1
TGTGCCAGCAGCCCGTGGGACGCTTACAATGAGCAGTTCTTC
CASSPWDAYNEQFF
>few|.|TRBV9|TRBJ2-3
TGTGCCAGCAGCGCCACGACAGCCTACAACACAGATACGCAGTATTTT
CASSATTAYNTDTQYF
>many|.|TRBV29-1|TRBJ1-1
TGCAGCGCTATAGACCATGAAGCTTTCTTT
CSAIDHEAFF
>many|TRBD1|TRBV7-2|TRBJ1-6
TGTGCCAGCAGCTTTCTGGCAGGGGGCTTAAGTAATTCACCCCTCCACTTT
CASSFLAGGLSNSPLHF
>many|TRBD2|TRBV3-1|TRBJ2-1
TGTGCCAGCAGCCAGGGCGGGAGAAACTTTGGTGAGCAGTTCTTC
CASSQGGRNFGEQFF
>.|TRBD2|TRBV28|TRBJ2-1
TGTGCCATCCTAGCGGTCCGGGGAACAATCTCCTACAATGAGCAGTTCTTC
CAILAVRGTISYNEQFF
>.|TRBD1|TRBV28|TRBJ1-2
TGTGCCAGCAGTTCAGGGACAGGGGCTCACTATGGCTACACCTTC
CASSSGTGAHYGYTF
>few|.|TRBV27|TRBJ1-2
TGTGCCAGCAGTTTGGAGGGGAGGTATGGCTACACCTTC
CASSLEGRYGYTF
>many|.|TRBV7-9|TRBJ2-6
TGTGCCAGCAGCCACCTTCTTCGGGGGGCTGTTAGGGGGGCCAACGTCCTGACTTTC
CASSHLLRGAVRGANVLTF
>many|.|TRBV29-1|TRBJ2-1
TGCAGCTACCGTCACGGATCCTACAATGAGCAGTTCTTC
CSYRHGSYNEQFF
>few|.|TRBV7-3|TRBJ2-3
TGTGCCAGCAACCTCGGGGGTCGAGGAGATACGCAGTATTTT
CASNLGGRGDTQYF
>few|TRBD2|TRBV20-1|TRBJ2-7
TGCAGTGCTAGTACCGGGACTAGCGACTCCTACGAGCAGTACTTC
CSASTGTSDSYEQYF
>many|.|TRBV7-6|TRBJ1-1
TGTGCCCGCGCCAGCTGCCCACTCCCTAACACTGAAGCTTTCTTT
CARASCPLPNTEAFF
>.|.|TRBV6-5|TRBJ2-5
TGTGCCAGCAGCCTCAGGGGGGTCGGAGAGACCCAGTACTTC
CASSLRGVGETQYF
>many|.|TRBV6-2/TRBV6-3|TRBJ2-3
TGTGCCACCTCACTCACAGATACGCAGTATTTT
CATSLTDTQYF
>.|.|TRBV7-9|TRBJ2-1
TGTGCCAGCAGCTCAGGTGATAGCGGCCTCTCCTACAATGAGCAGTTCTTC
CASSSGDSGLSYNEQFF
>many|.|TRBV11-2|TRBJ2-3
TGTGCCAGCAGCTTACTCGGCCAGACCACAGATACGCAGTATTTT
CASSLLGQTTDTQYF
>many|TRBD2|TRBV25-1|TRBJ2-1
TGTGCCAGCTTGGGCGGGAGAGGGAGGAATGAGCAGTTCTTC
CASLGGRGRNEQFF
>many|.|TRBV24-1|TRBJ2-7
TGTGCCACCAGTGATCAACCGGACCACGAGCAGTACTTC
CATSDQPDHEQYF
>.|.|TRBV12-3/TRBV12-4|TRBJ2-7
TGTGCCAGCAGTTTGGGACACGAGCAGTACTTC
CASSLGHEQYF
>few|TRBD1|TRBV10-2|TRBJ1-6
TGCGCCAGCGGGACAGGGAGCTCACCCCTCCACTTT
CASGTGSSPLHF
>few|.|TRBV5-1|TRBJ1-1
TGCGCCAGCAGCTTGGACGCAGGAACTGAAGCTTTCTTT
CASSLDAGTEAFF
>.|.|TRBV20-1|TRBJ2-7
TGCAGTGCTTCTACCGGGACGAAATACGAGCAGTACTTC
CSASTGTKYEQYF
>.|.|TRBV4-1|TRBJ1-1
TGCGCCAGCAGCCAGGGGCATTCCATGAACACTGAAGCTTTCTTT
CASSQGHSMNTEAFF
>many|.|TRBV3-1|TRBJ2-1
TGTGCCAGCAGCCGAAGGGACCATCACAATGAGCAGTTCTTC
CASSRRDHHNEQFF
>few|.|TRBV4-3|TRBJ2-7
TGCGCCAGCAGCCAAGCTTGGTCCAGCTCCTACGAGCAGTACTTC
CASSQAWSSSYEQYF
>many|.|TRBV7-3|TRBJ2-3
TGTGCCAGCAGCTTAATCCCGGATGGCACAGATACGCAGTATTTT
CASSLIPDGTDTQYF
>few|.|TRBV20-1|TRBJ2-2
TGCAGTGCTAGAGATCCAGGGAAAGGCACCGGGGAGCTGTTTTTT
CSARDPGKGTGELFF
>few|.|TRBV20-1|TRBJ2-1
TGCAGTGCCAGGAGGCGGGGCGACTACAATGAGCAGTTCTTC
CSARRRGDYNEQFF
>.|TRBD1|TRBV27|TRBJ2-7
TGTGCCAGCAGTTTCTTGGGACAGGCCTACGAGCAGTACTTC
CASSFLGQAYEQYF
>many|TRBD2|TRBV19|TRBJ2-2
TGTGCCAGTAGTACTATGATCATCGCGGGAGGGAATACCGGGGAGCTGTTTTTT
CASSTMIIAGGNTGELFF
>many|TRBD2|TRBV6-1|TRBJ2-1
TGTGCCAGCAGTGGGACTAGCGGGAGGGTTTTGTATGAGCAGTTCTTC
CASSGTSGRVLYEQFF
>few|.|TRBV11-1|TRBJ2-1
TGTGCCAGCAGCCGAGGTCGCTACAATGAGCAGTTCTTC
CASSRGRYNEQFF
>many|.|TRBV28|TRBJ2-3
TGTGCCAGCAGATCCGGTGGCCCCTCAAGAGATACGCAGTATTTT
CASRSGGPSRDTQYF
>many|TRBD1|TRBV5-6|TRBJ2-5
TGTGCCAGCAGCTTGGGACCGGGACAGGGGTCTGGGACCCAGTACTTC
CASSLGPGQGSGTQYF
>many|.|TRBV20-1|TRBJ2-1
TGCAGTGCTACTGGCGGGACTTATTACAATGAGCAGTTCTTC
CSATGGTYYNEQFF
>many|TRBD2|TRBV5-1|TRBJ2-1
TGCGCCAGCAGCTGGGGGACTAGCCCCCATGAGCAGTTCTTC
CASSWGTSPHEQFF